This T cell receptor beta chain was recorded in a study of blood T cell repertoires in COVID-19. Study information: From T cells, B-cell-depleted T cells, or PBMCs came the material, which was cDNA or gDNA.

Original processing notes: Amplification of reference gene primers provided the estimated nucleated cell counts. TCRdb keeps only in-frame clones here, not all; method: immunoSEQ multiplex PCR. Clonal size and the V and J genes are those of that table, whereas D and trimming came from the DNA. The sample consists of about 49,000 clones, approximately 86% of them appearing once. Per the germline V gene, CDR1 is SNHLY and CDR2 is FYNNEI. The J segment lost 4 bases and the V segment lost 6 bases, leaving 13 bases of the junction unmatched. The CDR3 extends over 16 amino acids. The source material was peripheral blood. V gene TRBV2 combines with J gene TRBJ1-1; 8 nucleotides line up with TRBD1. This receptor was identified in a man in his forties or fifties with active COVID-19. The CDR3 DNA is TGTGCCAGCAGCCCCAGCAGGGGGCGTCGGGGCACTGAAGCTTTCTTT. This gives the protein CASSPSRGRRGTEAFF.